These T cell receptor beta chains were read from a single sample in a study of blood T cell repertoires in COVID-19. TCRdb's copy holds only in-frame clones and misses some; the assay was immunoSEQ multiplex PCR. Seen here are just under 250,000 clones, roughly 86% observed once, and the top ten hold 3%. Sample: peripheral blood. Receptors were obtained from a young woman who had recovered from COVID-19. CDR3s include the opening cysteine and the closing phenylalanine or tryptophan. Fields, in order: CDR3 length, D gene, J gene, clone size, V gene, CDR3 protein, CDR3 DNA. A D gene is named only where the DNA matches it firmly. Size is omitted from some rows. Given values are once, few, many or a class for expanded clones.

CDR3 length: 15; D gene: -; J gene: TRBJ1-1; clone size: -; V gene: TRBV7-2; CDR3 protein: CASSYDSPMNTEAFF; CDR3 DNA: TGTGCCAGCAGCTATGACAGCCCAATGAACACTGAAGCTTTCTTT
CDR3 length: 14; D gene: TRBD1; J gene: TRBJ1-2; clone size: -; V gene: TRBV30; CDR3 protein: CAWRKGAPNYGYTF; CDR3 DNA: TGTGCCTGGAGGAAGGGGGCCCCTAACTATGGCTACACCTTC
CDR3 length: 16; D gene: -; J gene: TRBJ1-2; clone size: -; V gene: TRBV11-2; CDR3 protein: CASAGLKDRNLYGYTF; CDR3 DNA: TGTGCCAGCGCTGGCCTTAAAGACAGAAACCTCTATGGCTACACCTTC
CDR3 length: 15; D gene: TRBD1; J gene: TRBJ2-3; clone size: -; V gene: TRBV6-5; CDR3 protein: CASSAGTGSTDTQYF; CDR3 DNA: TGTGCCAGCAGCGCCGGGACAGGGAGTACAGATACGCAGTATTTT
CDR3 length: 15; D gene: TRBD1; J gene: TRBJ1-2; clone size: -; V gene: TRBV5-1; CDR3 protein: CASSLGPGTEGGYTF; CDR3 DNA: TGCGCCAGCAGCTTGGGGCCCGGGACAGAGGGAGGCTACACCTTC
CDR3 length: 13; D gene: TRBD1; J gene: TRBJ2-7; clone size: once; V gene: TRBV7-2; CDR3 protein: CASSSQGAGEQYF; CDR3 DNA: TGTGCCAGCAGTAGTCAGGGGGCAGGCGAGCAGTACTTC
CDR3 length: 14; D gene: TRBD2; J gene: TRBJ2-3; clone size: -; V gene: TRBV5-1; CDR3 protein: CASRSAGGPDTQYF; CDR3 DNA: TGCGCCAGCAGATCGGCGGGGGGGCCAGATACGCAGTATTTT
CDR3 length: 13; D gene: TRBD1; J gene: TRBJ1-1; clone size: -; V gene: TRBV10-3; CDR3 protein: CAIKKGQDSEAFF; CDR3 DNA: TGTGCCATCAAAAAAGGACAGGACTCAGAAGCTTTCTTT
CDR3 length: 16; D gene: TRBD1; J gene: TRBJ2-1; clone size: -; V gene: TRBV18; CDR3 protein: CASSPYHTDRGNEQFF; CDR3 DNA: TGTGCCAGCTCACCGTACCACACCGACAGGGGCAATGAGCAGTTCTTC
CDR3 length: 12; D gene: TRBD2; J gene: TRBJ2-7; clone size: -; V gene: TRBV6-2/TRBV6-3; CDR3 protein: CASSPFGGEQYF; CDR3 DNA: TGTGCCAGCAGTCCCTTCGGGGGGGAGCAGTACTTC
CDR3 length: 18; D gene: TRBD1; J gene: TRBJ2-3; clone size: -; V gene: TRBV18; CDR3 protein: CASSPTGDPPSGTDTQYF; CDR3 DNA: TGTGCCAGCTCACCGACAGGGGACCCCCCTTCTGGCACAGATACGCAGTATTTT
CDR3 length: 16; D gene: -; J gene: TRBJ2-1; clone size: -; V gene: TRBV15; CDR3 protein: CATSRTRGAGDNEQFF; CDR3 DNA: TGTGCCACCAGCAGAACCCGGGGGGCTGGAGACAATGAGCAGTTCTTC
CDR3 length: 14; D gene: -; J gene: TRBJ2-6; clone size: -; V gene: TRBV5-1; CDR3 protein: CASRGSSGANVLTF; CDR3 DNA: TGCGCCAGCCGCGGATCTTCTGGGGCCAACGTCCTGACTTTC
CDR3 length: 15; D gene: TRBD2; J gene: TRBJ2-2; clone size: -; V gene: TRBV5-1; CDR3 protein: CASSKLAGDHRELFF; CDR3 DNA: TGCGCCAGCAGCAAATTAGCGGGGGACCACCGGGAGCTGTTTTTT
CDR3 length: 14; D gene: TRBD1; J gene: TRBJ1-2; clone size: -; V gene: TRBV6-5; CDR3 protein: CASTRPTGNHGYTF; CDR3 DNA: TGTGCCAGCACCCGACCGACAGGGAACCATGGCTACACCTTC
CDR3 length: 15; D gene: TRBD1; J gene: TRBJ1-1; clone size: -; V gene: TRBV18; CDR3 protein: CASSLGQAMNTEAFF; CDR3 DNA: TGTGCCAGCTCCCTCGGACAGGCCATGAACACTGAAGCTTTCTTT
CDR3 length: 15; D gene: -; J gene: TRBJ2-3; clone size: once; V gene: TRBV7-9; CDR3 protein: CASSITRGSTDTQYF; CDR3 DNA: TGTGCCAGCAGTATTACAAGGGGTTCGACAGATACGCAGTATTTT